The 24 T cell receptor beta chains presented below share a single source sample, sequenced in a study of response to subunit inactivated influenza vaccine. TCRdb fed the RT-PCR reads into MiXCR, producing one record per CDR3 protein. The sample records a few hundred thousand distinct CDR3 sequences, 22% being singletons. Source: PBMCs from blood, taken 21 months after vaccination. The receptors derive from a man aged 45-69 years who received an inactivated influenza vaccine.

V and J are TRBV11-2 and TRBJ2-7; TRBD2 might be the D (5 bases). This CDR3 region has 13 residues. Germline V lookup: CDR1 SGHAT, CDR2 FQNNGV. The V and J ends lost 1 base and 9 bases respectively, with 13 bases between them. The CDR3 DNA is TGTGCCAGCAGCTTAGGTTTAGCCGCGGGGCAGTACTTC. Amino acids: CASSLGLAAGQYF. The entire variable domain, with the rest obtained from reference TRBV11-2 and TRBJ2-7, is as follows: EAGVAQSPRYKIIEKRQSVAFWCNPISGHATLYWYQQILGQGPKLLIQFQNNGVVDDSQLPKDRFSAERLKGVDSTLKIQPAKLEDSAVYLCASSLGLAAGQYFGPGTRLTVT.

The chain has TRBV28 and TRBJ2-2; TRBD1 agrees at 9 bases. Per germline, CDR1 MDHEN and CDR2 SYDVKM. J lost 0 bases, V lost 0 bases, and 2 bases had no gene match. The CDR3 extends over 17 amino acids. The CDR3 DNA is TGTGCCAGCAGTTTATGGTGGGACAGGGCGAACACCGGGGAGCTGTTTTTT. This encodes CASSLWWDRANTGELFF.

The table lists this clonotype with many counts. The J gene is TRBJ1-3, the V gene TRBV12-3 or TRBV12-4; 7 bases are shared with TRBD1. With V trimmed by 3 bases and J by 4 bases, 3 bases remained unmatched. This CDR3 is 14 amino acids long. The CDR3 DNA is TGTGCCAGCAGTTTTACAGGGGTAGGAAACACCATATATTTT. Translation gives CASSFTGVGNTIYF.

The CDR3, as DNA: TGTGCCAGCAGCTTGGATAGTCCTGGAAACACCATATATTTT. It translates to CASSLDSPGNTIYF. The V call is TRBV5-4, the J call TRBJ1-3; no definite D call. Trimming cost V 0 bases and J 2 bases, with 6 bases left between them. CDR3 length: 14 amino acids. Per germline, CDR1 SGHNT and CDR2 YYREEE (reference sequence).

The V and J genes are TRBV6-1 and TRBJ2-3, with 10 bases matching TRBD2. Trimming took 5 bases from V and 3 from J; bases not matched to a gene: 8. Germline V lookup: CDR1 MNHNS, CDR2 SASEGT. The CDR3 spans 16 residues. The CDR3 spells CASSKGTLAGTDTQYF. The CDR3 region has the DNA TGTGCCAGCAGTAAAGGGACACTAGCGGGAACAGATACGCAGTATTTT.

This clonotype showed up many times. The chain carries TRBV12-3 or TRBV12-4 and TRBJ1-5, with D unresolved. V was shortened by 6 bases and J by 1 base, with 13 bases between the two germline ends. CDR3 length: 15 residues. The CDR3 DNA sequence: TGTGCCAGCAGCCTCGGACGGCAGAGCAATCAGCCCCAGCATTTT. This encodes CASSLGRQSNQPQHF.

This clonotype has only a few counts. In DNA, the CDR3 is TGTGCCAGCAGCCGCCAGGGGGCTGAGGCTAACTATGGCTACACCTTC. Encoded protein: CASSRQGAEANYGYTF. The chain links TRBV4-2 to TRBJ1-2; 8 nucleotides align to TRBD1. CDR3 length: 16 amino acids. The germline V gene has CDR1 LGHNA and CDR2 YNFKEQ. V lost 4 bases, J lost 0 bases, and 7 bases stayed unmatched.

This clonotype was seen a few times. V is TRBV7-2 and J is TRBJ1-2; 8 nucleotides match TRBD1. CDR1 is SGHTA and CDR2 is FQGNSA in the germline V gene. Germline trimming cut 4 bases from V and 8 bases from J; bases unmatched to any gene: 3. The CDR3 totals 12 residues. Here the CDR3 reads CASSWSGGGYTF. Written as DNA, the CDR3 is TGTGCCAGCAGCTGGTCAGGGGGCGGCTACACCTTC. The full variable domain, its missing parts supplied by reference TRBV7-2 and TRBJ1-2, is GAGVSQSPSNKVTEKGKDVELRCDPISGHTALYWYRQSLGQGLEFLIYFQGNSAPDKSGLPSDRFSAERTGGSVSTLTIQRTQQEDSAVYLCASSWSGGGYTFGSGTRLTVV.

The V gene is TRBV4-3, the J gene TRBJ2-7, with 10 bases identical to TRBD1. The ends lost 1 base at V and 2 bases at J; junction bases unmatched: 5. The CDR3 runs to 16 residues. CDR1 and CDR2 (germline): LGHNA, YSLEER. Here the CDR3 DNA reads TGCGCCAGCAGCCAAGGTGCCGGGACAGGGGCCTACGAGCAGTACTTC. Translation gives CASSQGAGTGAYEQYF.

This sequence joins TRBV2 and TRBJ1-6; tentative D call: TRBD1 (6 bases). This CDR3 is built from 15 residues. The V gene lost 6 bases and the J gene lost 6 bases, with 15 bases spanning the gap. CDR1 and CDR2 (germline): SNHLY, FYNNEI. CDR3 sequence reads: CASRGLRDTNSPLHF. CDR3 in DNA: TGTGCCAGCAGAGGCCTCCGGGACACTAATTCACCCCTCCACTTT.

The genes are TRBV5-1 and TRBJ2-3; no reliable D call. The CDR3 sequence is 14 residues long. Germline V CDR1 and CDR2: SGHRS, YFSETQ. The V end was cut by 6 bases, the J end by 2 bases, with 13 bases between. Here the CDR3 reads CASTPVQDTDTQYF. For the CDR3, the DNA is TGCGCCAGCACCCCGGTCCAAGACACAGATACGCAGTATTTT.

This clonotype occurred many times. V gene TRBV6-6 combines with J gene TRBJ2-3, with D possibly TRBD2 on 6 matching bases. Germline CDR1 MNHNY, CDR2 SVGAGI (reference sequence). The CDR3 length is 18 residues. V was cut by 5 bases and J by 0 bases, with 21 bases left in between. CDR3 loop: CASSRPLRSGTSTDTQYF. The CDR3 DNA follows: TGTGCCAGCAGTCGCCCCCTAAGGAGTGGGACTAGCACAGATACGCAGTATTTT.

The chain couples TRBV20-1 to TRBJ2-7, with 11 bases aligning to TRBD2. Germline V gives CDR1 DFQATT, CDR2 SNEGSKA (reference sequence). The CDR3 extends over 12 amino acids. Germline trimming cut 6 bases from V and 5 bases from J; bases unmatched to any gene: 3. The CDR3 DNA sequence: TGCAGTGCCGGGACTAGCGGCGACGAGCAGTACTTC. Its translation: CSAGTSGDEQYF.

This clonotype was found once. V is TRBV3-1 and J is TRBJ2-5; 11 nucleotides agree with TRBD1. CDR3 length: 15 amino acids. Germline values: CDR1 LGHDT, CDR2 YNNKEL (reference sequence). J gave up 5 bases and V 2 bases, and 4 bases lay outside the gene matches. The DNA of the CDR3 is TGTGCCAGCAGCCAACCTGGACAGGGGGCTGAGACCCAGTACTTC. This codes for CASSQPGQGAETQYF.

This clonotype appeared many times. The chain combines TRBV7-2 with TRBJ1-1; possible D gene TRBD1, 6 bases. The CDR3 sequence is 15 residues long. Germline loops: CDR1 SGHTA, CDR2 FQGNSA. V was pared by 4 bases and J by 9 bases, with 21 bases between. This chain's CDR3 is CASSSAGGGRLQAFF. CDR3 nucleotides: TGTGCCAGCAGCTCCGCCGGGGGGGGGCGATTACAAGCTTTCTTT.

In this sample, this clonotype turned up many times. This chain joins TRBV20-1 and TRBJ1-1, with D perhaps matching TRBD1 (5 bases). V was pared by 3 bases and J by 0 bases, with 8 bases between. The CDR3 has 13 residues. Germline CDR1 and CDR2: DFQATT and SNEGSKA (reference sequence). The CDR3 nucleotides read TGCAGTGCTAGCGGGGGGGTGAACACTGAAGCTTTCTTT. It is translated as CSASGGVNTEAFF.

This clonotype was detected only a few times. The V call is TRBV7-2, the J call TRBJ1-5; D gene uncertain. Germline V gives CDR1 SGHTA, CDR2 FQGNSA. The CDR3 has 14 amino acids. The V gene lost 1 base and the J gene lost 7 bases, with 11 bases spanning the gap. Here the CDR3 DNA reads TGTGCCAGCAGCTTAGGTATTCCGGCACAGCCCCAGCATTTT. Its translation is CASSLGIPAQPQHF. The full variable domain, completed using reference TRBV7-2 and TRBJ1-5, is GAGVSQSPSNKVTEKGKDVELRCDPISGHTALYWYRQSLGQGLEFLIYFQGNSAPDKSGLPSDRFSAERTGGSVSTLTIQRTQQEDSAVYLCASSLGIPAQPQHFGDGTRLSIL.

The chain links TRBV29-1 to TRBJ1-2; 7 bases map to TRBD1. Germline lookup yields CDR1 SQVTM and CDR2 ANQGSEA. Unmatched junction bases numbered 4, after V lost 2 bases and J lost 4 bases. This CDR3 region has 13 residues. CDR3: CSVELGGGYGYTF. The DNA of the CDR3 is TGCAGCGTTGAATTAGGGGGCGGCTATGGCTACACCTTC.

The rearrangement joins TRBV7-2 to TRBJ2-7; no definite D call. V was shortened by 1 base and J by 2 bases, with 9 bases between the two germline ends. This CDR3 has 14 residues. Germline V CDR1 and CDR2: SGHTA, FQGNSA. CDR3 sequence (DNA): TGTGCCAGCAGCTTAGTTCCGAGAACCTACGAGCAGTACTTC. As protein: CASSLVPRTYEQYF.

CDR3 nucleotide sequence: TGTGCCAGCAGCCAAGATGGTCGCAGGCAGTACTTC. This sequence encodes CASSQDGRRQYF. The chain is built from TRBV3-1 and TRBJ2-7, with unresolved D. The CDR3 extends over 12 amino acids. Trimming took off 0 bases at V and 9 bases at J, with 9 bases between the two ends. Germline loops: CDR1 LGHDT, CDR2 YNNKEL (reference sequence).

This clonotype was found a few times. The rearrangement joins TRBV7-2 to TRBJ2-1; D ambiguous. This CDR3 comprises 16 residues. Germline CDR1 is SGHTA and CDR2 is FQGNSA. The ends were cut back, 0 bases at V and 2 bases at J, with 11 bases in the middle. CDR3 DNA sequence: TGTGCCAGCAGCTTAGCGCCAGGAATAACCTACAATGAGCAGTTCTTC. It codes for CASSLAPGITYNEQFF.

The rearrangement uses TRBV6-5 and TRBJ2-3; 9 nucleotides match TRBD2. CDR1 is MNHEY and CDR2 is SVGAGI in the germline V gene. V was clipped by 4 bases and J by 6 bases; unmatched bases: 11. The length of the CDR3 is 16 residues. This chain's CDR3 is CASSFSGGPARDTQYF. The CDR3 nucleotides are TGTGCCAGCAGTTTCAGCGGGGGGCCTGCTAGGGATACGCAGTATTTT.

This clonotype occurred a few times. The rearrangement links TRBV5-1 to TRBJ2-7; 7 bases fit TRBD2. The germline CDR1 and CDR2 sequences are SGHRS and YFSETQ. V shed 3 bases, J shed 2 bases, and the junction held 8 bases outside the gene matches. The CDR3 runs 15 residues. DNA of the CDR3: TGCGCCAGCAGCTGGGAGTCGCGGGGGACCTACGAGCAGTACTTC. It yields the protein CASSWESRGTYEQYF. Full variable domain (missing parts from reference TRBV5-1 and TRBJ2-7): KAGVTQTPRYLIKTRGQQVTLSCSPISGHRSVSWYQQTPGQGLQFLFEYFSETQRNKGNFPGRFSGRQFSNSRSEMNVSTLELGDSALYLCASSWESRGTYEQYFGPGTRLTVT.

The chain has TRBV12-3 or TRBV12-4 and TRBJ2-3; D gene uncertain. V was cut by 2 bases and J by 7 bases, with 4 bases left in between. CDR3 length: 11 amino acids. The CDR3 nucleotides are TGTGCCAGCAGTTTAACGAATACGCAGTATTTT. Its protein is CASSLTNTQYF.